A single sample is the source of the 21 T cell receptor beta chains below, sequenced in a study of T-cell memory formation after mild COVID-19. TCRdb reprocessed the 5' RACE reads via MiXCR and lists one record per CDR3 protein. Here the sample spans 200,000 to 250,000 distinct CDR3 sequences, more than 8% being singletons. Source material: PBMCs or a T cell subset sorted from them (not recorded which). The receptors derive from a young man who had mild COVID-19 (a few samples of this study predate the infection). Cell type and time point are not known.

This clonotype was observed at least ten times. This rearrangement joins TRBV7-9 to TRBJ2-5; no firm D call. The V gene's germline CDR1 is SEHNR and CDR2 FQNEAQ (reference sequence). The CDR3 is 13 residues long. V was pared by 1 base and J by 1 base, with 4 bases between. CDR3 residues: CASSLVSQETQYF. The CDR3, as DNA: TGTGCCAGCAGCTTAGTCAGCCAAGAGACCCAGTACTTC.

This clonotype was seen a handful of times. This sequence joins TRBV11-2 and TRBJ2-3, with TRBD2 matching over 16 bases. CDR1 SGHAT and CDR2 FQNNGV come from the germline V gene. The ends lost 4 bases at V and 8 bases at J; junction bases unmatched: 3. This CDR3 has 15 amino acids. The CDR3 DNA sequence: TGTGCCAGCAGCTCGGGACTAGCGGGGGGGCCTACGCAGTATTTT. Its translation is CASSSGLAGGPTQYF.

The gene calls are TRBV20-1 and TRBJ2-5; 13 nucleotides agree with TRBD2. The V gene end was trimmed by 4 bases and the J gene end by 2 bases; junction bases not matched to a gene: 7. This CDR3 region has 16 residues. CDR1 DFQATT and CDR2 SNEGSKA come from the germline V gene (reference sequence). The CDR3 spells CSANPTSGGWQETQYF. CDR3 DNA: TGCAGTGCTAACCCGACTAGCGGGGGGTGGCAAGAGACCCAGTACTTC.

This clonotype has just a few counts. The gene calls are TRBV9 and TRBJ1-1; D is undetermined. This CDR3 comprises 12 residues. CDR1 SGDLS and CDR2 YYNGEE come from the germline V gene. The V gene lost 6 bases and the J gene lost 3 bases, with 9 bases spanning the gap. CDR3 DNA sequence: TGTGCCAGCAAGGGTGGGGACACTGAAGCTTTCTTT. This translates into CASKGGDTEAFF.

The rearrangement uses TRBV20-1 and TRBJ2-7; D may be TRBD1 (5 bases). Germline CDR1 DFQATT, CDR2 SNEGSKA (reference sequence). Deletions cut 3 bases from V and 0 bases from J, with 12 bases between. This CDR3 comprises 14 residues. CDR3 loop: CSASKTANSYEQYF. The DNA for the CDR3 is TGCAGTGCTAGTAAGACAGCGAACTCCTACGAGCAGTACTTC.

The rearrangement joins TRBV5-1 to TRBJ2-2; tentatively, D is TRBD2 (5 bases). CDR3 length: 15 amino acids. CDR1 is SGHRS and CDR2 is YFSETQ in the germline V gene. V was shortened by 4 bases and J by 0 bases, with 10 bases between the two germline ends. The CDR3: CASSISGSNTGELFF. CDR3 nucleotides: TGCGCCAGCAGCATATCGGGGTCGAACACCGGGGAGCTGTTTTTT.

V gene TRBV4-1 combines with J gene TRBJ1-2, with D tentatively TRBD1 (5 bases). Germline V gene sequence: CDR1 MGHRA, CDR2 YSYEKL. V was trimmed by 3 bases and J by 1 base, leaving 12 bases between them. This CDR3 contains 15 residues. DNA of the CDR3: TGCGCCAGCAGCCACTCGGAGACAGTTAACTATGGCTACACCTTC. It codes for CASSHSETVNYGYTF.

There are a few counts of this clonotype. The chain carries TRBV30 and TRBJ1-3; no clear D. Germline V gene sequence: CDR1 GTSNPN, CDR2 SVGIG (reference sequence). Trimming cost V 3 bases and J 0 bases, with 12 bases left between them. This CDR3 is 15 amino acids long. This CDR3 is CAWRRTGNSGNTIYF. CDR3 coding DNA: TGTGCCTGGAGGCGGACGGGAAACTCTGGAAACACCATATATTTT.

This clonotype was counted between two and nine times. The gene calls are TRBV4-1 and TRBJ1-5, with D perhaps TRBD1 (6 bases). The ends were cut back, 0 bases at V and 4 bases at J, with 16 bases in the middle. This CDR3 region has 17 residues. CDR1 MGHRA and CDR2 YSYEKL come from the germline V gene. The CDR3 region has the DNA TGCGCCAGCAGCCAAGATGCTCGGGGGGCGACGAATCAGCCCCAGCATTTT. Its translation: CASSQDARGATNQPQHF.

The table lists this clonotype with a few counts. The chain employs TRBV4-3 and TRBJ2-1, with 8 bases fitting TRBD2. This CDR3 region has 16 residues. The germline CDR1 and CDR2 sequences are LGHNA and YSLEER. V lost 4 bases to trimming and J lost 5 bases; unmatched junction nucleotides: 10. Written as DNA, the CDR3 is TGCGCCAGCAGCCGGGGGGCCGGGCGGGGGGACAATGAGCAGTTCTTC. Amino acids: CASSRGAGRGDNEQFF.

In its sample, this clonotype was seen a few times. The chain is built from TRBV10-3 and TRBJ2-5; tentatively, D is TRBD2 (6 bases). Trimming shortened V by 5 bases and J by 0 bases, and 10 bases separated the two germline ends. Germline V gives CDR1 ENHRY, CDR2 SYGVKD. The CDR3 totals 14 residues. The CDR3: CAISTRTNQETQYF. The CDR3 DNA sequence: TGTGCCATCAGTACCCGGACTAACCAAGAGACCCAGTACTTC.

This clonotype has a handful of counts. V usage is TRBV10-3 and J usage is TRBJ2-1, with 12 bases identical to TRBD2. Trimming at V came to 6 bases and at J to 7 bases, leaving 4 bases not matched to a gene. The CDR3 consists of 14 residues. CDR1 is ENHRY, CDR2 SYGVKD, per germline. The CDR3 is CAIRASGGANEQFF. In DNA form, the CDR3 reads TGTGCCATCAGGGCTAGCGGGGGGGCGAATGAGCAGTTCTTC.

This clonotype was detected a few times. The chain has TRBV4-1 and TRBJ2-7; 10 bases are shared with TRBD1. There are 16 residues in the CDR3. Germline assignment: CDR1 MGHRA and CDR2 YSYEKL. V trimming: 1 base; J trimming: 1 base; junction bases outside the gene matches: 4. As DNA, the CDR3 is TGCGCCAGCAGCCAAGCGACAGGGGGCGCGTCCTACGAGCAGTACTTC. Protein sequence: CASSQATGGASYEQYF.

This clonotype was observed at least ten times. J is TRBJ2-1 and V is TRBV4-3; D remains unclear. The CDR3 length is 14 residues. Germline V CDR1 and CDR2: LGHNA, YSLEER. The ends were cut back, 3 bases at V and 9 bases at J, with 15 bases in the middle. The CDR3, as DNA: TGCGCCAGCAGCCACCGCGCAAGCCTTAGTGAGCAGTTCTTC. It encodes CASSHRASLSEQFF.

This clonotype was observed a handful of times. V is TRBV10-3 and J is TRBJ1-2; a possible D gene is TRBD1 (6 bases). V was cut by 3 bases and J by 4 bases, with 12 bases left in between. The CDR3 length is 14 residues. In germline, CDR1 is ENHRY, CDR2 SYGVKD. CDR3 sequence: CAISDRTVSYGYTF. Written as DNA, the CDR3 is TGTGCCATCAGTGATCGGACAGTCAGCTATGGCTACACCTTC.

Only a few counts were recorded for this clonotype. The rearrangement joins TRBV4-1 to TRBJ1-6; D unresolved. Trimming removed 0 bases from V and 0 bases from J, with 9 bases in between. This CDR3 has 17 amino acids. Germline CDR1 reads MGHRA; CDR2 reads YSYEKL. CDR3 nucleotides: TGCGCCAGCAGCCAAGATCGAGTGAGCTCCTATAATTCACCCCTCCACTTT. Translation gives CASSQDRVSSYNSPLHF.

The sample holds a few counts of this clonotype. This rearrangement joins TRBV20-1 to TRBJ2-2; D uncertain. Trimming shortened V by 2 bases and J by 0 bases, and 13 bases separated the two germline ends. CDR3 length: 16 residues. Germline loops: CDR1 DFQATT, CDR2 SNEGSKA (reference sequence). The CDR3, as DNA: TGCAGTGCTAGATCGGCAGGCAGCGCGAACACCGGGGAGCTGTTTTTT. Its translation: CSARSAGSANTGELFF.

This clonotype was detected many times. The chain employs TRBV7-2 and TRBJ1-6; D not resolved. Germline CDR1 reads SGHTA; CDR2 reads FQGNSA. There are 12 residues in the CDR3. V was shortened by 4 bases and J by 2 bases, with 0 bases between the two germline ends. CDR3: CASSSYNSPLHF. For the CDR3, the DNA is TGTGCCAGCAGCTCCTATAATTCACCCCTCCACTTT.

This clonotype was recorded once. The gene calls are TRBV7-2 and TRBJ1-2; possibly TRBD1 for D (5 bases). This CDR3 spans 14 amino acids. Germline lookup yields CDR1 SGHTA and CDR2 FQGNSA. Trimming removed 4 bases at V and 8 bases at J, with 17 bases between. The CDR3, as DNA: TGTGCCAGCAGCTCCTACTTACAGGAAAACGGCTACACCTTC. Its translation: CASSSYLQENGYTF.

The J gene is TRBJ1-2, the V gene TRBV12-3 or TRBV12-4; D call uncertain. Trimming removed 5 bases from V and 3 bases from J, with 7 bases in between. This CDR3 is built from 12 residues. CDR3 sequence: CASSKGHYGYTF. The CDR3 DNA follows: TGTGCCAGCAGTAAAGGACACTATGGCTACACCTTC.

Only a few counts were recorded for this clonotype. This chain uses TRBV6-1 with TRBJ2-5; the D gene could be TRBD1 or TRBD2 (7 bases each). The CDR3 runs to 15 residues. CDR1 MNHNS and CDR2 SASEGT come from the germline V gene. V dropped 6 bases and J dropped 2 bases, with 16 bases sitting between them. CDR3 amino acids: CASRKGQRGQETQYF. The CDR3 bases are TGTGCCAGCAGAAAGGGACAGCGGGGACAAGAGACCCAGTACTTC.